The entry below gives a single T cell receptor (beta chain) sequence along with its context. This sample is part of a study of blood T cell repertoires in COVID-19. Study summary: COVID-19 samples from acute and convalescent phases originated in the United States, Italy and Spain. PBMCs, B-cell-depleted T cells, or T cells were the source of the cDNA or gDNA that made up the material.

The CDR3 loop spans 16 amino acids. Germline assignment: CDR1 SNHLY and CDR2 FYNNEI. The V end was cut by 6 bases, the J end by 0 bases, with 15 bases between. Per the original methods: Counts of nucleated cells, estimated from reference gene primer amplification, were obtained. The protocol was immunoSEQ multiplex PCR, while the TCRdb copy is restricted to in-frame clones and leaves out a portion. D and trimming come from the DNA, and the V and J calls and clone size come from that table. The sample consists of some 350,000 clones, under 95% of them appearing once. This sequence originates from a woman in her late teens or twenties who had recovered from COVID-19. The sequencing sample was made of peripheral blood. The rearrangement joins TRBV2 to TRBJ1-5, with D possibly being TRBD1 (6 bases). CDR3 DNA sequence: TGTGCCAGCAGCCTTAAGACAGGCCTTAGCAATCAGCCCCAGCATTTT. It specifies CASSLKTGLSNQPQHF.